The following is a T cell receptor (beta chain) sequence with its context. This sample is drawn from a study of blood T cells in healthy people across ages. Looked up from germline, CDR1 is SGHRS and CDR2 is YFSETQ. This CDR3 comprises 15 residues. Trimming left V 6 bases short and J 2 bases short, with 17 bases between. Sample-barcoded 5' priming and a J-beta primer mix drove a second PCR of roughly 6 to 12 cycles. In TCRdb, the 5' RACE reads were re-called with MiXCR into one record per CDR3 protein. The profile shows hundreds of thousands of distinct CDR3 sequences, about 21% of them singletons. The sample was blood. The chain employs TRBV5-1 and TRBJ1-1, with D unclear. This TCR was sampled from a man in his 70s in good health. In nucleotides, the CDR3 is TGCGCCAGCACTGCGGACGGACTTCTTAACACTGAAGCTTTCTTT. Translation: CASTADGLLNTEAFF.